The rows below give T cell receptor beta chains drawn from one sample of a study of a mutant IDH1 vaccine in newly diagnosed glioma. Their antigens remain unidentified. Method: immunoSEQ multiplex PCR; TCRdb's copy keeps in-frame clones and lacks some. Counted here are 58,000 or so clones, around 85% occurring once; the ten biggest clones make up around 1.6%. Sequences were derived from PBMCs, sampled from a glioma patient whose treatment included an IDH1 peptide vaccine. The receptor source for this set is a man between 35 and 55 years old with glioma. Both conserved end residues are trimmed from each CDR3. A row's size may be missing; if present it is once, few, many or a size class.

V | size | CDR3
TRBV6-5 | - | ASSYSAASGEKLF
TRBV18 | - | ASSPIQESGELF
TRBV2 | once | ASRIGTATTRGGYT
TRBV21-1 | - | ASQSSETQY
TRBV6-5 | - | ASSYSGPETQY
TRBV4-1 | - | ASSQRRVEEKLF
TRBV5-1 | - | ASSDSLGGKETQY
TRBV18 | - | ASSPRTDSYEQY
TRBV7-2 | - | ASSFGTGMGEQY
TRBV7-9 | - | ASSSTRDSRETQY
TRBV28 | few | ASRLQGDGANVLT
TRBV2 | - | ASTDGRDYEQY
TRBV7-9 | - | ASSRDRANPIPYEQY
TRBV21-1 | once | ASSKKDGGTSGSHYEQY
TRBV5-1 | - | AVDWTSGRGYNEQF
TRBV11-2 | - | ASSLVVGLSYEQY
TRBV7-2 | - | ASGPFNTEAF
TRBV28 | - | ASSFSGRGSGELF
TRBV15 | - | ATSSWSGYSNQPQH
TRBV2 | - | ASRKRTSGLEQY
TRBV18 | - | ASSPPTGGADEQY
TRBV7-2 | - | ASSLDGGSTDTQY
TRBV7-2 | - | ASSLVAGVFDEQY
TRBV19 | - | ASNPTGRTYEQY
TRBV10-3 | - | AISGTGGDEGMEQY
TRBV5-1 | - | ASSSLAGGPGDTQY
TRBV11-2 | few | ASSFYTGGSDQPQH
TRBV4-3 | - | ASSRDRVSTYGYT
TRBV19 | - | ASSGGFEQY
TRBV29-1 | few | SVVAGTVTHEQY
TRBV7-3 | - | ASSLGLAGKDGELF
TRBV9 | - | ASSVTGGAEKLF
TRBV18 | - | ASSPDRTNTEAF
TRBV2 | - | ASSFTDTQY
TRBV27 | - | ASSWGAGRGQPQH
TRBV27 | - | ASSQGTGLTYEQY
TRBV7-9 | - | ASSLMIGKENEQY
TRBV27 | - | ASSWREGREQF